The 13 T cell receptor beta chains reported below all come from one sample, sequenced in a study of shared clonotypes between healthy human individuals. Data came from immunoSEQ multiplex PCR; TCRdb stores just in-frame clones and leaves some out. The sample lists over a million clones, about 75% occurring once. The sample was memory CD4+ T cells sorted from blood. Subset indicated: CD45RA-negative fraction. The receptors were gathered from a man between 18 and 29 years old in good health.

This chain connects TRBV6-6 to TRBJ2-7; D is possibly TRBD2 (6 bases). Trimming removed 4 bases from V and 5 bases from J, with 18 bases in between. The CDR3 runs 15 residues. Germline lookup yields CDR1 MNHNY and CDR2 SVGAGI (reference sequence). CDR3 loop: CASSFSGLPGNEQYF. CDR3 DNA sequence: TGTGCCAGCAGTTTTTCGGGACTCCCGGGGAACGAGCAGTACTTC.

This chain connects TRBV10-1 to TRBJ1-1; a possible D gene is TRBD1 (5 bases). The CDR3 has 14 amino acids. Trimming removed 6 bases from V and 5 bases from J, with 16 bases in between. The germline CDR1 and CDR2 sequences are WNHNN and SYGVQD (reference sequence). The CDR3 loop reads CASSPGLGTTEAFF. CDR3 DNA sequence: TGCGCCAGCAGCCCGGGCCTCGGGACTACTGAAGCTTTCTTT.

This clone was counted only a few times. The chain employs TRBV29-1 and TRBJ1-1, with a possible D match to TRBD1 (5 bases). The germline V gene has CDR1 SQVTM and CDR2 ANQGSEA. The CDR3 sequence is 13 residues long. V lost 2 bases, J lost 1 base, and 8 bases lay in between. In DNA form, the CDR3 reads TGCAGCGTTGAAAAGGGGAGGAACACTGAAGCTTTCTTT. It encodes CSVEKGRNTEAFF.

This rearrangement joins TRBV21-1 to TRBJ2-7; TRBD2 reflects the table's D call only, with no check against the DNA. TRBV21-1 counts as a pseudogene. The CDR3 has 19 amino acids. CDR3 DNA: TGTGCCAGCAGTCCCCTAGAACGGGAGGGCCTGAATATGGTCTACGAGCAGTACTTC. Its protein is CASSPLEREGLNMVYEQYF.

The chain couples TRBV7-2 to TRBJ2-3, with D possibly matching TRBD1 (5 bases). The CDR3 is 14 residues long. Looked up from germline, CDR1 is SGHTA and CDR2 is FQGNSA. Trimming cost V 3 bases and J 2 bases, with 9 bases left between them. The CDR3 is CASSFGRDTDTQYF. Written as DNA, the CDR3 is TGTGCCAGCAGCTTTGGCAGGGACACAGATACGCAGTATTTT.

The V and J genes are TRBV12-5 and TRBJ1-3; D is undetermined. This CDR3 has 15 residues. In germline, CDR1 is LGHNT, CDR2 FRNRAP. Trimming left V 2 bases short and J 1 base short, with 9 bases between. CDR3 DNA: TGTGCTAGTGGTTTGTATATAGGGTCTGGAAACACCATATATTTT. Residues: CASGLYIGSGNTIYF.

This clone has a handful of counts. The chain is built from TRBV7-2 and TRBJ2-7; 10 bases line up with TRBD1. The V gene's germline CDR1 is SGHTA and CDR2 FQGNSA. J was trimmed by 9 bases and V by 5 bases; bases with no gene match: 13. This CDR3 contains 15 residues. The CDR3 DNA reads TGTGCCAGCAGCACAAGACAGGGGGCGAAGGTGGCGCAGTACTTC. This translates into CASSTRQGAKVAQYF.

This chain connects TRBV7-9 to TRBJ2-3; 9 bases match TRBD1. The CDR3 extends over 16 amino acids. The V gene end was trimmed by 2 bases and the J gene end by 3 bases; junction bases not matched to a gene: 6. Per the germline V gene, CDR1 is SEHNR and CDR2 is FQNEAQ (reference sequence). The CDR3 sequence is CASSLNRGRGTDTQYF. In DNA form, the CDR3 reads TGTGCCAGCAGCTTAAACAGGGGGCGAGGGACAGATACGCAGTATTTT. Full variable domain (outside the CDR3, taken from reference TRBV7-9 and TRBJ2-3): DTGVSQNPRHKITKRGQNVTFRCDPISEHNRLYWYRQTLGQGPEFLTYFQNEAQLEKSRLLSDRFSAERPKGSFSTLEIQRTEQGDSAMYLCASSLNRGRGTDTQYFGPGTRLTVL.

The chain has TRBV6-6 and TRBJ2-7; either TRBD1 or TRBD2 may supply D (5 bases each). Germline V gives CDR1 MNHNY, CDR2 SVGAGI (reference sequence). The CDR3 totals 13 residues. Trimming took off 7 bases at V and 5 bases at J, with 15 bases between the two ends. CDR3 in amino acids: CASISTGTHEQYF. The CDR3 DNA sequence: TGTGCCAGCATCTCGACCGGGACCCACGAGCAGTACTTC.

CDR3 DNA sequence: TGTGCCAGCAGGGGAGGCACTGGGGCCAACGTCCTGACTTTC. Amino acids: CASRGGTGANVLTF. The J gene is TRBJ2-6, the V gene TRBV6-6; weak D call: TRBD2 (6 bases). V shed 6 bases and J shed 2 bases, with 8 bases lying between them. Germline loops: CDR1 MNHNY, CDR2 SVGAGI (reference sequence). The CDR3 length is 14 residues.

The chain is built from TRBV6-1 and TRBJ1-4; 7 nucleotides match TRBD1. Germline trimming cut 3 bases from V and 4 bases from J; bases unmatched to any gene: 5. CDR3 length equals 15 residues. Germline CDR1 and CDR2: MNHNS and SASEGT. CDR3 DNA: TGTGCCAGCAGTGATATGGGGACAGTTAATGAAAAACTGTTTTTT. Residues: CASSDMGTVNEKLFF.

This rearrangement joins TRBV6-6 to TRBJ1-5; unclear D gene. V lost 6 bases and J lost 7, with 13 bases in between. This CDR3 has 13 amino acids. The germline V gene has CDR1 MNHNY and CDR2 SVGAGI (reference sequence). The CDR3 nucleotides read TGTGCCAGCAGAGAAAGGAGTTCCCAGCCCCAGCATTTT. Translated: CASRERSSQPQHF.

In this sample, this clone turned up once. The chain has TRBV19 and TRBJ2-1; 13 bases match TRBD2. The J segment lost 8 bases and the V segment lost 6 bases, leaving 4 bases of the junction unmatched. Germline V gives CDR1 LNHDA, CDR2 SQIVND (reference sequence). The CDR3 sequence is 14 residues long. CDR3 nucleotide sequence: TGTGCCAGTAGGGTCGGACTAGCGGGAGATGAGCAGTTCTTC. It translates to CASRVGLAGDEQFF. Drawing the rest from reference TRBV19 and TRBJ2-1, the complete variable domain is DGGITQSPKYLFRKEGQNVTLSCEQNLNHDAMYWYRQDPGQGLRLIYYSQIVNDFQKGDIAEGYSVSREKKESFPLTVTSAQKNPTAFYLCASRVGLAGDEQFFGPGTRLTVL.